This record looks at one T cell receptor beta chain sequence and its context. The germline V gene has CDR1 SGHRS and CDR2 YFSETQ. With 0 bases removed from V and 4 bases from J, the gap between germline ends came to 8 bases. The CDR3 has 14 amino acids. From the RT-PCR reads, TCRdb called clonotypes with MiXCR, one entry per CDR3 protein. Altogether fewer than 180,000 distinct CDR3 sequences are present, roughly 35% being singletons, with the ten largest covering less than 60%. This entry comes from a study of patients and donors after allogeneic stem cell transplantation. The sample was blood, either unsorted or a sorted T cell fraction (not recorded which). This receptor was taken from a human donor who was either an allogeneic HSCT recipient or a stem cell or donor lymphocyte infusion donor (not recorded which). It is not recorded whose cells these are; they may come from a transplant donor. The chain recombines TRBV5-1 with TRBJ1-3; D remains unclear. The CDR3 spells CASSLAEYGNTIYF. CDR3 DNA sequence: TGCGCCAGCAGCTTGGCCGAATACGGAAACACCATATATTTT.